One and the same sample provided the 25 T cell receptor beta chains below, sequenced in a study of sequential checkpoint blockade in melanoma. Treatment of the sample: randomized to nivolumab then ipilimumab (arm A) or the reverse (arm B). The method was immunoSEQ multiplex PCR; TCRdb's version includes in-frame clones alone and lacks a portion of them. Of tens of thousands of clones listed, 80% to 90% are singletons. Sequencing used CD8+ T cells sorted from blood (inferred from file names), obtained from a patient given nivolumab and ipilimumab in sequence. These receptors were obtained from a human donor with melanoma.

This clone was detected only once. The chain has TRBV19 and TRBJ2-2, with a tentative D call TRBD1 (7 bases). This CDR3 spans 14 amino acids. The germline CDR1 and CDR2 sequences are LNHDA and SQIVND (reference sequence). V was shortened by 3 bases and J by 5 bases, with 10 bases between the two germline ends. The DNA of the CDR3 is TGTGCCAGTAGTATTCCAGGGGGGACCGGGGAGCTGTTTTTT. Amino acid sequence: CASSIPGGTGELFF.

V usage is TRBV7-8 and J usage is TRBJ1-1; 7 nucleotides match TRBD1. V lost 5 bases and J lost 6; bases outside the gene matches: 9. The length of the CDR3 is 14 residues. Germline-derived CDR1 and CDR2 are SGHVS and FQNEAQ. CDR3 sequence reads: CASSLGQNSAEAFF. The CDR3 region has the DNA TGTGCCAGCAGCCTGGGACAGAATAGCGCTGAAGCTTTCTTT. The full variable domain, rest sourced from reference TRBV7-8 and TRBJ1-1, is GAGVSQSPRYKVAKRGQDVALRCDPISGHVSLFWYQQALGQGPEFLTYFQNEAQLDKSGLPSDRFFAERPEGSVSTLKIQRTQQEDSAVYLCASSLGQNSAEAFFGQGTRLTVV.

This chain connects TRBV11-2 to TRBJ2-7, with TRBD2 matching 15 bases. The trim removed 4 bases at V and 3 bases at J, leaving 4 bases unmatched. Germline values: CDR1 SGHAT, CDR2 FQNNGV. This CDR3 region has 16 residues. CDR3 residues: CASSWTSGGADYEQYF. The CDR3 DNA reads as TGTGCCAGCAGCTGGACTAGCGGGGGGGCCGACTACGAGCAGTACTTC.

The genes are TRBV6-1 and TRBJ1-1; D ambiguous. This CDR3 spans 13 amino acids. CDR1 MNHNS and CDR2 SASEGT come from the germline V gene. Trimming left V 2 bases short and J 4 bases short, with 8 bases between. This CDR3 reads CASSEFSGTEAFF. DNA for the CDR3: TGTGCCAGCAGTGAATTTAGTGGCACTGAAGCTTTCTTT.

The chain joins TRBV2 to TRBJ1-6, with unresolved D. The CDR3 sequence is 15 residues long. CDR1 and CDR2 from the germline V gene are SNHLY and FYNNEI. Trimming shortened V by 5 bases and J by 6 bases, and 14 bases separated the two germline ends. Written as DNA, the CDR3 is TGTGCCAGCAGTCCTTCGGGAGTGGGTAATTCACCCCTCCACTTT. This encodes CASSPSGVGNSPLHF.

This clone occurred once. The chain carries TRBV2 and TRBJ1-1, with TRBD1 as a possible D gene (6 bases). With 10 bases removed from V and 1 base from J, the gap between germline ends came to 16 bases. This CDR3 contains 14 residues. Germline CDR1 reads SNHLY; CDR2 reads FYNNEI. CDR3 residues: CATPTDRRNTEAFF. CDR3 nucleotide sequence: TGTGCCACACCCACCGACAGGCGGAACACTGAAGCTTTCTTT.

The V and J genes are TRBV6-1 and TRBJ2-7; 11 bases fit TRBD2. V was clipped by 2 bases and J by 4 bases; unmatched bases: 7. The CDR3 loop spans 16 amino acids. Germline V gene lookup returns CDR1 MNHNS and CDR2 SASEGT. CDR3 in DNA: TGTGCCAGCAGTGAATGGCTAGCGGGGGGCCGATACGAGCAGTACTTC. Amino acids: CASSEWLAGGRYEQYF.

The chain recombines TRBV25-1 with TRBJ2-5; tentative D call: TRBD1 (5 bases). The J call may not be correct, given that the DNA end is closer to TRBJ2-7. The CDR3 runs to 16 residues. Germline assignment: CDR1 MGHDK and CDR2 SYGVNS. The CDR3 here is CASSASQGLGIYEQYF. Written as DNA, the CDR3 is TGTGCCAGCAGTGCCTCCCAGGGTTTGGGGATCTACGAGCAGTACTTC.

V gene TRBV6-1 combines with J gene TRBJ2-4; 9 bases are shared with TRBD1. The V gene end was trimmed by 3 bases and the J gene end by 8 bases; junction bases not matched to a gene: 11. Per the germline V gene, CDR1 is MNHNS and CDR2 is SASEGT. CDR3 length: 16 residues. Written as DNA, the CDR3 is TGTGCCAGCAGTGAGACCGGGACAGGGCTTTTTTACATTCAGTACTTC. This sequence encodes CASSETGTGLFYIQYF.

The chain uses TRBV9 and TRBJ2-7; 8 bases line up with TRBD2. The CDR3 totals 14 residues. Trimming cost V 4 bases and J 1 base; bases outside gene matches: 4. Germline V gene lookup returns CDR1 SGDLS and CDR2 YYNGEE. The CDR3 sequence is CASSRSGGSYEQYF. The CDR3 DNA follows: TGTGCCAGCAGCCGGAGCGGGGGTTCCTACGAGCAGTACTTC.

Comments on this clone: At one end the junction does not follow the germline gene, possibly because of a read error. V usage is TRBV5-1 and J usage is TRBJ1-1; 7 bases align to TRBD1. This CDR3 is 14 amino acids long. The germline gives CDR1 SGHRS, CDR2 YFSETQ. The CDR3 coding sequence is TGCGCCGGCAGCCTGACAGGGCTGAACACTGAAGCTTTCTTT. This sequence encodes CAGSLTGLNTEAFF.

The rearrangement joins TRBV9 to TRBJ1-1, with a possible D match to TRBD1 (5 bases). Germline V gene data show CDR1 as SGDLS and CDR2 as YYNGEE. The CDR3 is made up of 13 amino acids. Trimming cost V 2 bases and J 8 bases, with 13 bases left between them. CDR3 sequence reads: CASSVSGGGEAFF. The CDR3 nucleotides are TGTGCCAGCAGCGTTAGTGGGGGAGGGGAAGCTTTCTTT. Based on the CDR3 plus reference TRBV9 and TRBJ1-1, the full variable domain is DSGVTQTPKHLITATGQRVTLRCSPRSGDLSVYWYQQSLDQGLQFLIQYYNGEERAKGNILERFSAQQFPDLHSELNLSSLELGDSALYFCASSVSGGGEAFFGQGTRLTVV.

This clone has a single count. V gene TRBV9 combines with J gene TRBJ1-2; TRBD1 matches 8 bases. This CDR3 has 13 amino acids. CDR1 is SGDLS, CDR2 YYNGEE, per germline. V lost 4 bases and J lost 10; bases outside the gene matches: 9. CDR3 residues: CASSTRTGNPYTF. CDR3 DNA sequence: TGTGCCAGCAGCACACGGACAGGGAACCCCTACACCTTC.

The rearrangement joins TRBV27 to TRBJ1-5; no clear D. The germline V and J ends were trimmed by 5 bases and 4 bases, with 18 bases remaining between them. Looked up from germline, CDR1 is MNHEY and CDR2 is SMNVEV (reference sequence). This CDR3 region has 16 residues. The CDR3 reads CASSIDGLSRNQPQHF. The CDR3 DNA reads TGTGCCAGCAGTATCGACGGACTGAGTAGAAATCAGCCCCAGCATTTT.

The chain couples TRBV27 to TRBJ1-2; TRBD1 is a possible D gene (6 bases). The germline CDR1 and CDR2 sequences are MNHEY and SMNVEV (reference sequence). Trimming removed 0 bases at V and 8 bases at J, with 16 bases between. The CDR3 totals 15 residues. CDR3: CASSLSPTGPMGYTF. CDR3 bases: TGTGCCAGCAGTTTATCGCCGACAGGCCCTATGGGCTACACCTTC.

The rearrangement links TRBV6-6 to TRBJ2-7; the D gene is possibly TRBD2 (5 bases). V dropped 0 bases and J dropped 3 bases, with 9 bases sitting between them. This CDR3 has 14 residues. The germline gives CDR1 MNHNY, CDR2 SVGAGI (reference sequence). The CDR3 nucleotides are TGTGCCAGCAGTTACTCGAGGGTGGGCTACGAGCAGTACTTC. It is translated as CASSYSRVGYEQYF.

The rearrangement links TRBV30 to TRBJ1-1; 8 bases map to TRBD1. V shed 3 bases and J 7 bases; nucleotides not matched to a gene: 10. Germline CDR1 and CDR2: GTSNPN and SVGIG (reference sequence). The CDR3 totals 14 residues. The CDR3, as DNA: TGTGCCTGGAGATTGGACAGGGAGGTCGGTGAAGCTTTCTTT. Translation gives CAWRLDREVGEAFF.

The J gene is TRBJ2-2, the V gene TRBV9, with TRBD2 matching 11 bases. After removal of 3 bases from V and 4 bases from J, the junction contained 11 bases not matched to a gene. This CDR3 contains 18 residues. Germline CDR1 reads SGDLS; CDR2 reads YYNGEE. The CDR3 nucleotides read TGTGCCAGCAGCGCCTCACTAGCGGGAGATTTTTTCACCGGGGAGCTGTTTTTT. The encoded protein is CASSASLAGDFFTGELFF.

The chain recombines TRBV6-5 with TRBJ2-3, with 7 bases aligning to TRBD2. Trimming cost V 3 bases and J 2 bases; bases outside gene matches: 8. This CDR3 region has 16 residues. Germline V gene sequence: CDR1 MNHEY, CDR2 SVGAGI. Here the CDR3 DNA reads TGTGCCAGCAGTTATGGGGCGGGGGAAGTCACAGATACGCAGTATTTT. The encoded protein is CASSYGAGEVTDTQYF.

This chain uses TRBV4-1 with TRBJ2-7; 7 bases fit TRBD1. V lost 4 bases to trimming and J lost 3 bases; unmatched junction nucleotides: 9. The CDR3 has 15 residues. Germline V lookup: CDR1 MGHRA, CDR2 YSYEKL. The chain's CDR3 is CASSRYSSGGYEQYF. In nucleotides, the CDR3 is TGCGCCAGCAGCCGATATTCCTCAGGGGGCTACGAGCAGTACTTC.

The chain recombines TRBV28 with TRBJ2-7; D is uncertain. The CDR3 runs 11 residues. Germline V gives CDR1 MDHEN, CDR2 SYDVKM. The V end lost 4 bases, the J end lost 7 bases, and 8 bases lay between the germline ends. This CDR3 reads CASSSSLEQYF. In nucleotides, the CDR3 is TGTGCCAGCAGTTCCTCGTTGGAGCAGTACTTC.

The V call is TRBV13, the J call TRBJ2-5; maybe TRBD2 (5 bases). The CDR3 covers 14 residues. Germline V gene data show CDR1 as PRHDT and CDR2 as FYEKMQ (reference sequence). The germline V and J ends were trimmed by 5 bases and 5 bases, with 15 bases remaining between them. Written as DNA, the CDR3 is TGTGCCAGCAGCCGAAGCGGACCCTTGGAGACCCAGTACTTC. This gives the protein CASSRSGPLETQYF.

The chain joins TRBV4-1 to TRBJ1-1; the D is unclear. The CDR3 is 19 residues long. CDR1 MGHRA and CDR2 YSYEKL come from the germline V gene. With 2 bases removed from V and 1 base from J, the gap between germline ends came to 23 bases. The CDR3 sequence is CASSQSPIAAFFKNTEAFF. As DNA, the CDR3 is TGCGCCAGCAGCCAATCCCCTATAGCCGCTTTCTTCAAGAACACTGAAGCTTTCTTT.

The CDR3 loop is CASSESDGLNTEAFF. The CDR3, as DNA: TGTGCCAGCAGTGAGAGCGACGGCCTGAACACTGAAGCTTTCTTT. The rearrangement links TRBV6-1 to TRBJ1-1; D call uncertain. Trimming left V 3 bases short and J 0 bases short, with 11 bases between. The germline V gene encodes CDR1 MNHNS and CDR2 SASEGT. The CDR3 is 15 amino acids.

V gene TRBV4-1 combines with J gene TRBJ1-1, with D possibly TRBD1 on 5 matching bases. This CDR3 contains 13 residues. Germline CDR1 is MGHRA and CDR2 is YSYEKL. Trimming left V 3 bases short and J 4 bases short, with 9 bases between. DNA of the CDR3: TGCGCCAGCAGCCACTACAGGTTCACTGAAGCTTTCTTT. It encodes CASSHYRFTEAFF.